The present TCR beta chain was sequenced within a study of post-analysis software for immune sequencing data. The study, taken as a whole, reports: Among five TRBV segments more frequent in patients than controls were TRBV5-6, TRBV5-1 and TRBV20-1. There was significantly lower normalized Chao1 diversity in multiple sclerosis patients than in controls.

This clonotype was observed a few times. Its matching antigen is unknown. The CDR3 extends over 17 amino acids. Germline V gene lookup returns CDR1 DFQATT and CDR2 SNEGSKA (reference sequence). Trimming shortened V by 2 bases and J by 0 bases, and 20 bases separated the two germline ends. Unique molecular identifiers were present in the TCR beta cDNA libraries. TCRdb ran MiXCR on the PCR reads and lists one entry per CDR3 protein. This sample has roughly 410,000 distinct CDR3 sequences, with about a third found just once. This chain links TRBV20-1 with TRBJ2-7, with D unresolved. The clonotype comes from a girl aged 5 to 17 with multiple sclerosis. Sequencing used blood. DNA for the CDR3: TGCAGTGCTAGACCTATACCCTTTGGCCATCTCTCCTACGAGCAGTACTTC. Its protein is CSARPIPFGHLSYEQYF.